One sample yielded the 27 T cell receptor beta chains listed below, sequenced in a study of shared clonotypes between healthy human individuals. Using immunoSEQ multiplex PCR, the repertoire was profiled, and TCRdb retains in-frame clones only, with some absent. In the table there are more than 400,000 clones, almost 97% of which are singletons. Sequencing used naive CD4+ T cells sorted from blood. Regarding subset: CD45RA+ positively selected. Receptors originate from a young woman in good health.

V usage is TRBV28 and J usage is TRBJ2-7; D might be TRBD2 (5 bases). Germline V gives CDR1 MDHEN, CDR2 SYDVKM. This CDR3 is built from 16 residues. V was trimmed by 5 bases and J by 0 bases, leaving 17 bases between them. The CDR3, as DNA: TGTGCCAGCAGTAACGGAGGACGGATTAGCTCCTACGAGCAGTACTTC. It specifies CASSNGGRISSYEQYF.

The rearrangement uses TRBV10-2 and TRBJ2-7; D might be TRBD2 (6 bases). The germline V and J ends were trimmed by 5 bases and 5 bases, with 16 bases remaining between them. Germline V gene lookup returns CDR1 WSHSY and CDR2 SAAADI. The CDR3 loop spans 14 amino acids. The CDR3 coding sequence is TGCGCCAGCAGTTTAGGGACTGTAGTCCACGAGCAGTACTTC. The encoded protein is CASSLGTVVHEQYF.

The chain employs TRBV28 and TRBJ1-2, with D hard to call. V shed 2 bases and J shed 3 bases, with 7 bases lying between them. Germline values: CDR1 MDHEN, CDR2 SYDVKM. The length of the CDR3 is 13 residues. This CDR3 is CASSLKWDYGYTF. The CDR3, as DNA: TGTGCCAGCAGTTTAAAATGGGACTATGGCTACACCTTC.

This clone was counted between two and nine times. This chain connects TRBV28 to TRBJ1-5; D gene ambiguous. Trimming left V 6 bases short and J 6 bases short, with 12 bases between. The CDR3 loop spans 13 amino acids. The germline V gene has CDR1 MDHEN and CDR2 SYDVKM. This chain's CDR3 is CASSLGHLQPQHF. CDR3 nucleotide sequence: TGTGCCAGCAGCCTGGGCCACCTTCAGCCCCAGCATTTT.

This chain joins TRBV18 and TRBJ2-3, with TRBD2 matching over 14 bases. CDR3 size: 17 residues. Trimming cost V 3 bases and J 2 bases; bases outside gene matches: 4. CDR1 is KGHSH, CDR2 LQKENI, per germline. CDR3 in DNA: TGTGCCAGCTCACCGGGACTAGCGGGAGCTTTCACAGATACGCAGTATTTT. Translation: CASSPGLAGAFTDTQYF.

The chain carries TRBV20-1 and TRBJ2-1; D is ambiguous. The CDR3 has 11 residues. Germline V gene data show CDR1 as DFQATT and CDR2 as SNEGSKA (reference sequence). Trimming cost V 6 bases and J 5 bases, with 8 bases left between them. The CDR3 loop reads CSAPDHNEQFF. The DNA for the CDR3 is TGCAGTGCCCCTGATCACAATGAGCAGTTCTTC.

The V gene is TRBV13, the J gene TRBJ2-2; D tentatively fits TRBD1 or TRBD2 (6 bases each). Germline CDR1 reads PRHDT; CDR2 reads FYEKMQ (reference sequence). Trimming stripped 3 bases from V and 5 bases from J, with 16 bases between. The CDR3 sequence is 16 residues long. The CDR3 DNA reads as TGTGCCAGCAGCTTCCCCTCTGGGGGGCGAACCGGGGAGCTGTTTTTT. It encodes CASSFPSGGRTGELFF.

V is TRBV5-1 and J is TRBJ2-5; 7 bases are a match to TRBD2. The J call is in doubt because the DNA end fits TRBJ2-7 better. From germline, CDR1 is SGHRS and CDR2 YFSETQ. The CDR3 contains 14 residues. DNA for the CDR3: TGCGCCAGCAAGGGGCGGGAGAACTCCTACGAGCAGTACTTC. Its protein product is CASKGRENSYEQYF.

V usage is TRBV5-4 and J usage is TRBJ2-7, with D perhaps matching TRBD1 (5 bases). Trimming pared 4 bases from V and 2 bases from J, leaving 13 bases between. The CDR3 consists of 14 residues. Germline V gives CDR1 SGHNT, CDR2 YYREEE (reference sequence). The CDR3 bases are TGTGCCAGCAGCCCCGCGCAGGGCCCCTACGAGCAGTACTTC. Translating gives CASSPAQGPYEQYF. The full variable domain, completed using reference TRBV5-4 and TRBJ2-7, is ETGVTQSPTHLIKTRGQQVTLRCSSQSGHNTVSWYQQALGQGPQFIFQYYREEENGRGNFPPRFSGLQFPNYSSELNVNALELDDSALYLCASSPAQGPYEQYFGPGTRLTVT.

The chain couples TRBV19 to TRBJ2-3, with D unclear. The V and J ends lost 7 bases and 6 bases respectively, with 11 bases between them. Germline V gene data show CDR1 as LNHDA and CDR2 as SQIVND (reference sequence). This CDR3 comprises 12 residues. The CDR3 nucleotides are TGTGCCAGTACATCAAGTCTGGATACGCAGTATTTT. Its translation: CASTSSLDTQYF.

The chain employs TRBV10-3 and TRBJ1-2; possibly TRBD1 for D (6 bases). The CDR3 is made up of 13 amino acids. V dropped 6 bases and J dropped 3 bases, with 11 bases sitting between them. In germline, CDR1 is ENHRY, CDR2 SYGVKD. The CDR3 region is CAISGRGDYGYTF. DNA of the CDR3: TGTGCCATCAGCGGCAGGGGAGACTATGGCTACACCTTC.

This clone was seen only once. The rearrangement uses TRBV10-3 and TRBJ2-1; D might be TRBD1 (6 bases). Trimming removed 0 bases at V and 6 bases at J, with 15 bases between. This CDR3 region has 16 residues. Germline lookup yields CDR1 ENHRY and CDR2 SYGVKD. The CDR3 region is CAISESGQSDFNEQFF. The CDR3 DNA follows: TGTGCCATCAGTGAGTCAGGACAGTCGGATTTCAATGAGCAGTTCTTC.

The gene calls are TRBV6-5 and TRBJ2-1, with D possibly TRBD2 on 5 matching bases. The CDR3 consists of 14 residues. Germline V gives CDR1 MNHEY, CDR2 SVGAGI. V shed 6 bases and J shed 0 bases, with 9 bases lying between them. In nucleotides, the CDR3 is TGTGCCAGCAGGGACTTAAGCTCCTACAATGAGCAGTTCTTC. This translates into CASRDLSSYNEQFF.

V usage is TRBV28 and J usage is TRBJ1-1; D remains ambiguous. Germline V gives CDR1 MDHEN, CDR2 SYDVKM. The CDR3 covers 15 residues. Trimming removed 3 bases from V and 5 bases from J, with 16 bases in between. The CDR3 DNA reads TGTGCCAGCAGTTTGATGGCCATCCTAGGAACTGAAGCTTTCTTT. It specifies CASSLMAILGTEAFF.

This rearrangement joins TRBV28 to TRBJ1-2; D unclear. The CDR3 runs to 16 residues. Trimming took off 5 bases at V and 8 bases at J, with 24 bases between the two ends. Germline V CDR1 and CDR2: MDHEN, SYDVKM. CDR3 DNA: TGTGCCAGCAGTAACCCCATTCGGTTAGGAAAGAAAGGCTACACCTTC. Amino acids: CASSNPIRLGKKGYTF.

J is TRBJ1-1 and V is TRBV9, with D perhaps matching TRBD1 (6 bases). Germline CDR1 and CDR2: SGDLS and YYNGEE. This CDR3 contains 13 residues. Trimming pared 4 bases from V and 2 bases from J, leaving 9 bases between. CDR3 nucleotide sequence: TGTGCCAGCAGCAAACAGGGAAACACTGAAGCTTTCTTT. This gives the protein CASSKQGNTEAFF.

The chain employs TRBV28 and TRBJ2-5, with 7 bases aligning to TRBD2. This CDR3 has 18 residues. Looked up from germline, CDR1 is MDHEN and CDR2 is SYDVKM. J lost 1 base, V lost 4 bases, and 15 bases had no gene match. The CDR3 here is CASSSHPLAGGGQETQYF. The CDR3 DNA reads as TGTGCCAGCAGTTCCCACCCCTTAGCGGGCGGCGGCCAAGAGACCCAGTACTTC. The variable domain in full, completed from reference TRBV28 and TRBJ2-5, reads DVKVTQSSRYLVKRTGEKVFLECVQDMDHENMFWYRQDPGLGLRLIYFSYDVKMKEKGDIPEGYSVSREKKERFSLILESASTNQTSMYLCASSSHPLAGGGQETQYFGPGTRLLVL.

V gene TRBV28 combines with J gene TRBJ2-7; TRBD1 agrees at 8 bases. Germline V gene data show CDR1 as MDHEN and CDR2 as SYDVKM. This CDR3 is built from 15 residues. J lost 3 bases, V lost 4 bases, and 8 bases had no gene match. DNA of the CDR3: TGTGCCAGCAGTTACCCCGGGACAGGAGTCTACGAGCAGTACTTC. Its translation is CASSYPGTGVYEQYF.

The genes are TRBV10-3 and TRBJ2-3; D not certain. Trimming took off 0 bases at V and 6 bases at J, with 13 bases between the two ends. Per germline, CDR1 ENHRY and CDR2 SYGVKD. CDR3 size: 15 residues. For the CDR3, the DNA is TGTGCCATCAGTGAGTCCCTTAGAGCTGGGGATACGCAGTATTTT. It encodes CAISESLRAGDTQYF.

This sequence joins TRBV6-5 and TRBJ1-5, with D uncertain. The CDR3 consists of 12 residues. The germline V gene has CDR1 MNHEY and CDR2 SVGAGI. Trimming cost V 5 bases and J 6 bases, with 8 bases left between them. Here the CDR3 reads CASSANGQPQHF. The CDR3 bases are TGTGCCAGCAGTGCCAACGGTCAGCCCCAGCATTTT.

V usage is TRBV5-6 and J usage is TRBJ2-2; TRBD1 might be the D (6 bases). Germline values: CDR1 SGHDT, CDR2 YYEEEE. Trimming took 4 bases from V and 0 from J, leaving 16 bases between them. The CDR3 sequence is 17 residues long. CDR3 DNA sequence: TGTGCCAGCAGCCCTAACCCCGGGACACCGAACACCGGGGAGCTGTTTTTT. Its protein is CASSPNPGTPNTGELFF.

This clone was seen once. J is TRBJ1-1 and V is TRBV29-1; D unclear. Trimming stripped 4 bases from V and 0 bases from J, with 12 bases between. This CDR3 is built from 14 residues. Germline CDR1 is SQVTM and CDR2 is ANQGSEA. The CDR3 DNA sequence: TGCAGCGTTGCTCTGCTGTATTTGAACACTGAAGCTTTCTTT. Protein: CSVALLYLNTEAFF. Based on the CDR3 plus reference TRBV29-1 and TRBJ1-1, the full variable domain is SAVISQKPSRDICQRGTSLTIQCQVDSQVTMMFWYRQQPGQSLTLIATANQGSEATYESGFVIDKFPISRPNLTFSTLTVSNMSPEDSSIYLCSVALLYLNTEAFFGQGTRLTVV.

This rearrangement joins TRBV2 to TRBJ1-4, with a possible D match to TRBD1 (6 bases). Germline loops: CDR1 SNHLY, CDR2 FYNNEI. The V end was cut by 2 bases, the J end by 7 bases, with 11 bases between. The CDR3 contains 14 residues. CDR3 DNA: TGTGCCAGCAGTGAACAGGGGCCAAGTGAAAAACTGTTTTTT. This translates into CASSEQGPSEKLFF.

The CDR3 is CASSDVLAGTYEQYF. The CDR3 DNA sequence: TGTGCCAGCAGTGACGTACTAGCGGGGACCTACGAGCAGTACTTC. The chain employs TRBV2 and TRBJ2-7; 10 bases align to TRBD2. CDR1 SNHLY and CDR2 FYNNEI come from the germline V gene. The J segment lost 2 bases and the V segment lost 3 bases, leaving 4 bases of the junction unmatched. The CDR3 contains 15 residues.

The J gene is TRBJ1-2, the V gene TRBV28; 8 bases map to TRBD1. The CDR3 has 14 residues. Germline-derived CDR1 and CDR2 are MDHEN and SYDVKM. J gave up 3 bases and V 5 bases, and 5 bases lay outside the gene matches. CDR3: CASSQEDRDYGYTF. For the CDR3, the DNA is TGTGCCAGCAGTCAAGAGGACAGGGACTATGGCTACACCTTC.

The chain recombines TRBV7-2 with TRBJ2-7; D is undetermined. Looked up from germline, CDR1 is SGHTA and CDR2 is FQGNSA. Trimming pared 4 bases from V and 3 bases from J, leaving 4 bases between. This CDR3 region has 11 residues. CDR3 region: CASSSHYEQYF. CDR3 coding DNA: TGTGCCAGCAGCTCCCACTACGAGCAGTACTTC.

The chain recombines TRBV28 with TRBJ2-3, with 9 bases that match TRBD2. J was trimmed by 3 bases and V by 10 bases; bases with no gene match: 11. CDR1 is MDHEN and CDR2 is SYDVKM in the germline V gene. The CDR3 extends over 15 amino acids. The CDR3 DNA reads as TGTGCCACCCTGGAGGCGGGAGGGTGGACAGATACGCAGTATTTT. Protein: CATLEAGGWTDTQYF.